A single sample is the source of the 24 T cell receptor beta chains below, sequenced in a study of cytomegalovirus exposure and HLA in healthy donors. The PCR ran on 60 Vbeta and 13 Jbeta primers. Repertoires were generated with immunoSEQ multiplex PCR, while TCRdb's copy carries only in-frame clones and drops some. The table includes about 160,000 clones, approximately 84% detected once. The sequenced sample was PBMCs. These receptors were obtained from a man aged 18 to 29 in good health and CMV-seropositive.

This clone has a handful of counts. The chain has TRBV7-2 and TRBJ2-7; D remains ambiguous. This CDR3 has 16 residues. CDR1 SGHTA and CDR2 FQGNSA come from the germline V gene. The V and J ends lost 2 bases and 5 bases respectively, with 19 bases between them. The CDR3 protein is CASSLSRGADRNEQYF. CDR3 in DNA: TGTGCCAGCAGCTTATCTCGCGGAGCCGATAGGAACGAGCAGTACTTC.

The genes are TRBV7-2 and TRBJ1-5; D is uncertain. In germline, CDR1 is SGHTA, CDR2 FQGNSA. The CDR3 totals 14 residues. Deletions cut 4 bases from V and 3 bases from J, with 10 bases between. This chain's CDR3 is CASSSDRYNQPQHF. The CDR3 DNA is TGTGCCAGCAGCTCCGATAGATACAATCAGCCCCAGCATTTT. The complete variable domain, with remaining parts taken from reference TRBV7-2 and TRBJ1-5, reads GAGVSQSPSNKVTEKGKDVELRCDPISGHTALYWYRQSLGQGLEFLIYFQGNSAPDKSGLPSDRFSAERTGGSVSTLTIQRTQQEDSAVYLCASSSDRYNQPQHFGDGTRLSIL.

The chain links TRBV5-4 to TRBJ1-1; D is perhaps TRBD1 (6 bases). The CDR3 loop spans 15 amino acids. The V and J ends lost 4 bases and 4 bases respectively, with 17 bases between them. Germline assignment: CDR1 SGHNT and CDR2 YYREEE (reference sequence). CDR3 sequence: CASSMGGGYPTEAFF. Here the CDR3 DNA reads TGTGCCAGCAGCATGGGGGGGGGCTATCCCACTGAAGCTTTCTTT.

In regard to this clone: A read error may produce the germline difference seen at one junction end. The chain combines TRBV27 with TRBJ1-1; D uncertain. There are 14 residues in the CDR3. In germline, CDR1 is MNHEY, CDR2 SMNVEV (reference sequence). In nucleotides, the CDR3 is TGTGCCACCAGTCCACGGCCAGGAAACACTGAAGCTTTCTTT. The encoded protein is CATSPRPGNTEAFF.

This chain uses TRBV19 with TRBJ2-1, with a tentative D call TRBD2 (6 bases). The CDR3 has 16 residues. Deletions cut 1 base from V and 1 base from J, with 11 bases between. Germline-derived CDR1 and CDR2 are LNHDA and SQIVND (reference sequence). The CDR3 sequence is CASSIGLGGSYNEQFF. Written as DNA, the CDR3 is TGTGCCAGTAGTATAGGATTGGGGGGATCCTACAATGAGCAGTTCTTC.

The rearrangement uses TRBV29-1 and TRBJ2-3; TRBD2 matches 11 bases. Germline CDR1 is SQVTM and CDR2 is ANQGSEA. The V segment lost 2 bases and the J segment 6 bases; nucleotides outside the gene matches: 7. CDR3 length equals 15 residues. As DNA, the CDR3 is TGCAGCGTTGAATCGGTAGCGGGGGGGCCGGATACGCAGTATTTT. Its translation is CSVESVAGGPDTQYF.

The chain joins TRBV9 to TRBJ1-3; possible D gene TRBD1, 6 bases. The CDR3 contains 17 residues. The V gene lost 4 bases and the J gene lost 0 bases, with 17 bases spanning the gap. Germline V CDR1 and CDR2: SGDLS, YYNGEE. The CDR3 coding sequence is TGTGCCAGCAGCTCATCCGGGGGGGGCAGCTCTGGAAACACCATATATTTT. Translated: CASSSSGGGSSGNTIYF.

This chain uses TRBV6-1 with TRBJ1-5, with a possible D match to TRBD1 (6 bases). V was shortened by 4 bases and J by 1 base, with 8 bases between the two germline ends. Germline values: CDR1 MNHNS, CDR2 SASEGT. CDR3 size: 14 residues. The CDR3 sequence: CASSVGQSNQPQHF. Here the CDR3 DNA reads TGTGCCAGCAGTGTGGGACAAAGCAATCAGCCCCAGCATTTT.

This chain links TRBV10-3 with TRBJ2-7; TRBD2 aligns across 7 bases. The CDR3 runs 16 residues. Germline V gives CDR1 ENHRY, CDR2 SYGVKD. Germline trimming cut 4 bases from V and 2 bases from J; bases unmatched to any gene: 11. The CDR3 DNA is TGTGCCATCAGTGCCCCGGACGGGAGGAGGGCCTACGAGCAGTACTTC. Translated, it gives CAISAPDGRRAYEQYF.

This clone appeared a single time. The chain recombines TRBV7-2 with TRBJ1-3; 8 nucleotides match TRBD1. This CDR3 is built from 14 residues. Trimming at V came to 1 base and at J to 7 bases, leaving 3 bases not matched to a gene. Per the germline V gene, CDR1 is SGHTA and CDR2 is FQGNSA. CDR3 sequence: CASSLVQGANTIYF. For the CDR3, the DNA is TGTGCCAGCAGCTTAGTTCAGGGGGCGAACACCATATATTTT.

This chain joins TRBV5-1 and TRBJ1-4; the match to TRBD1 covers 9 bases. Germline assignment: CDR1 SGHRS and CDR2 YFSETQ. V lost 2 bases, J lost 8 bases, and 10 bases stayed unmatched. The CDR3 totals 16 residues. Written as DNA, the CDR3 is TGCGCCAGCAGCTTACCTACAGGGGGCGAACAGGAAAAACTGTTTTTT. Protein: CASSLPTGGEQEKLFF.

As concerns this clone: A junction end diverges from the germline sequence, so it may reflect a read error. The CDR3 here is CASSQAGRSLF. As DNA, the CDR3 is TGCGCCAGCAGCCAAGCAGGGCGTTCGCTCTTC. The V gene is TRBV4-1, the J gene TRBJ2-1; perhaps TRBD1 as D (5 bases). Looked up from germline, CDR1 is MGHRA and CDR2 is YSYEKL. This CDR3 comprises 11 residues.

In DNA, the CDR3 is TGCGCCAGCAGCTTGGATCAGGGGACGGAAGCTTTCTTT. Amino acid sequence: CASSLDQGTEAFF. The chain employs TRBV5-1 and TRBJ1-1; D is possibly TRBD1 (6 bases). Per the germline V gene, CDR1 is SGHRS and CDR2 is YFSETQ. CDR3 length equals 13 residues. The V and J ends lost 0 bases and 8 bases respectively, with 11 bases between them. The full variable domain, its missing parts supplied by reference TRBV5-1 and TRBJ1-1, is KAGVTQTPRYLIKTRGQQVTLSCSPISGHRSVSWYQQTPGQGLQFLFEYFSETQRNKGNFPGRFSGRQFSNSRSEMNVSTLELGDSALYLCASSLDQGTEAFFGQGTRLTVV.

In this sample, this clone turned up once. This CDR3 reads CASSPVGSGGVTDTQYF. The CDR3 nucleotides read TGTGCCAGCAGCCCCGTGGGTAGCGGGGGGGTAACAGATACGCAGTATTTT. The rearrangement joins TRBV4-2 to TRBJ2-3; 11 bases line up with TRBD2. This CDR3 has 17 amino acids. With V trimmed by 4 bases and J by 3 bases, 9 bases remained unmatched. Per germline, CDR1 LGHNA and CDR2 YNFKEQ.

The table lists this clone with a count of one. This CDR3 reads CASSKTGGMGFF. In DNA, the CDR3 is TGTGCCAGCAGCAAGACAGGGGGGATGGGTTTCTTT. The gene calls are TRBV7-9 and TRBJ1-1; 9 nucleotides match TRBD1. Germline CDR1 and CDR2: SEHNR and FQNEAQ (reference sequence). This CDR3 contains 12 residues. J was trimmed by 13 bases and V by 5 bases; bases with no gene match: 8.

This chain joins TRBV7-8 and TRBJ1-3; 7 bases fit TRBD1. There are 16 residues in the CDR3. Germline CDR1 is SGHVS and CDR2 is FQNEAQ. The V and J ends lost 5 bases and 8 bases, in that order; junction bases with no gene match: 15. The CDR3 reads CASSLGGQWVRDTIYF. Written as DNA, the CDR3 is TGTGCCAGCAGCCTAGGGGGACAGTGGGTTCGGGACACCATATATTTT.

The rearrangement joins TRBV30 to TRBJ2-7; TRBD2 matches 8 bases. The CDR3 extends over 15 amino acids. Germline trimming cut 0 bases from V and 1 base from J; bases unmatched to any gene: 5. Germline CDR1 is GTSNPN and CDR2 is SVGIG (reference sequence). This chain's CDR3 is CAWSVPGGASYEQYF. In nucleotides, the CDR3 is TGTGCCTGGAGTGTACCGGGGGGGGCGTCCTACGAGCAGTACTTC. The full variable domain, with the rest looked up from reference TRBV30 and TRBJ2-7, is SQTIHQWPATLVQPVGSPLSLECTVEGTSNPNLYWYRQAAGRGLQLLFYSVGIGQISSEVPQNLSASRPQDRQFILSSKKLLLSDSGFYLCAWSVPGGASYEQYFGPGTRLTVT.

The rearrangement uses TRBV11-2 and TRBJ2-7, with D tentatively TRBD1 (6 bases). Germline CDR1 is SGHAT and CDR2 is FQNNGV. The CDR3 loop spans 17 amino acids. The V gene lost 1 base and the J gene lost 1 base, with 17 bases spanning the gap. Written as DNA, the CDR3 is TGTGCCAGCAGCTTAGGGGTCCGCAGGGGCCAATCCTACGAGCAGTACTTC. Translation: CASSLGVRRGQSYEQYF.

V and J are TRBV15 and TRBJ1-2; D uncertain. CDR1 LNHNV and CDR2 YYDKDF come from the germline V gene (reference sequence). Trimming stripped 4 bases from V and 14 bases from J, with 23 bases between. The CDR3 is made up of 14 amino acids. Written as DNA, the CDR3 is TGTGCCACCAGCACCGGATCCGAAACCGGGAGGAGGACCTTC. Its protein is CATSTGSETGRRTF.

The chain couples TRBV5-1 to TRBJ2-1; tentatively, D is TRBD2 (5 bases). This CDR3 is 15 amino acids long. CDR1 and CDR2 (germline): SGHRS, YFSETQ. Trimming cost V 0 bases and J 0 bases, with 7 bases left between them. The CDR3 DNA sequence: TGCGCCAGCAGCTTGGGGGAGTTCTCCTACAATGAGCAGTTCTTC. Its translation: CASSLGEFSYNEQFF.

The chain couples TRBV6-5 to TRBJ1-2, with D perhaps TRBD1 (5 bases). V dropped 0 bases and J dropped 4 bases, with 15 bases sitting between them. The CDR3 runs to 16 residues. From germline, CDR1 is MNHEY and CDR2 SVGAGI. Written as DNA, the CDR3 is TGTGCCAGCAGTTACTCGAGTGCGGGGCCGATCTATGGCTACACCTTC. The encoded protein is CASSYSSAGPIYGYTF.

In this sample, this clone turned up once. This sequence joins TRBV30 and TRBJ2-7; 8 bases are shared with TRBD2. In germline, CDR1 is GTSNPN, CDR2 SVGIG (reference sequence). With V trimmed by 1 base and J by 0 bases, 5 bases remained unmatched. The CDR3 runs to 15 residues. The CDR3: CAWSGVAGFSYEQYF. The CDR3 DNA follows: TGTGCCTGGAGTGGAGTAGCGGGGTTCTCCTACGAGCAGTACTTC.

The chain recombines TRBV5-5 with TRBJ2-7; possible D gene TRBD2, 6 bases. This CDR3 has 15 amino acids. CDR1 and CDR2 (germline): SGHKS, YYEKEE (reference sequence). V lost 2 bases and J 3 bases, leaving 15 bases between the germline ends. CDR3 sequence (DNA): TGTGCCAGCAGCTTTGGAGGGACTGGGGGCTACGAGCAGTACTTC. Translating it yields CASSFGGTGGYEQYF.

This clone was seen more than once but under ten times. The CDR3 spells CASSDWGDSHPLAKNIQYF. The CDR3 DNA is TGTGCCAGCAGTGATTGGGGGGACTCACATCCCCTAGCCAAAAACATTCAGTACTTC. V is TRBV6-4 and J is TRBJ2-4, with D maybe TRBD2 (6 bases). Trimming pared 3 bases from V and 0 bases from J, leaving 21 bases between. Germline loops: CDR1 MRHNA, CDR2 SNTAGT. There are 19 residues in the CDR3.